This entry lists 11 T cell receptor beta chains sequenced from one sample in a study of blood T cells in healthy people across ages. PCR was performed a second time for about 6 to 12 cycles using a sample-barcoded 5' primer and a J-beta primer mix. A single record per CDR3 protein comes from TCRdb applying MiXCR to the 5' RACE reads. The repertoire holds more than 1.4 million distinct CDR3 sequences, with roughly 40% as singletons. The material sequenced was blood. Receptors were obtained from a woman between 18 and 29 years old in good health.

The chain has TRBV5-1 and TRBJ2-1; 8 bases agree with TRBD2. The J call may be incorrect, as the DNA end agrees better with TRBJ2-7. The CDR3 consists of 16 residues. Per germline, CDR1 SGHRS and CDR2 YFSETQ. CDR3 region: CASSLSGGPTYNEQYF. The CDR3 DNA is TGCGCCAGCAGCTTGTCGGGGGGGCCTACCTACAATGAGCAGTACTTC.

The chain uses TRBV5-5 and TRBJ2-2, with TRBD1 matching over 10 bases. Trimming removed 4 bases from V and 3 bases from J; junction bases left unmatched: 6. Germline lookup yields CDR1 SGHKS and CDR2 YYEKEE (reference sequence). The CDR3 is made up of 16 amino acids. The CDR3: CASSRTGGSDTGELFF. The DNA of the CDR3 is TGTGCCAGCAGCAGGACAGGGGGTTCGGACACCGGGGAGCTGTTTTTT.

The genes are TRBV20-1 and TRBJ2-7; 7 bases agree with TRBD2. V gave up 6 bases and J gave up 0 bases; unmatched junction bases: 8. CDR1 and CDR2 (germline): DFQATT, SNEGSKA (reference sequence). This CDR3 is 14 amino acids long. CDR3 nucleotide sequence: TGCAGTGCAAGAACCGGGACTAACTCCTACGAGCAGTACTTC. Protein sequence: CSARTGTNSYEQYF.

The V gene is TRBV7-2, the J gene TRBJ2-4; TRBD2 matches 8 bases. CDR3 size: 15 residues. Trimming cost V 4 bases and J 15 bases; bases outside gene matches: 17. CDR1 and CDR2 (germline): SGHTA, FQGNSA. The CDR3 DNA reads TGTGCCAGCAGCTCGGGAGGAGGACTAGCTTACGAGCGGTACTTC. Translated: CASSSGGGLAYERYF.

The genes are TRBV25-1 and TRBJ2-2, with D perhaps matching TRBD2 (6 bases). V dropped 4 bases and J dropped 5 bases, with 8 bases sitting between them. The CDR3 covers 13 residues. Germline-derived CDR1 and CDR2 are MGHDK and SYGVNS. For the CDR3, the DNA is TGTGCCAGCAGTGGGGCGGGGACCGGGGAGCTGTTTTTT. Protein: CASSGAGTGELFF.

The chain couples TRBV6-1 to TRBJ2-3, with D perhaps TRBD1 (6 bases). Germline CDR1 is MNHNS and CDR2 is SASEGT. V shed 6 bases and J shed 2 bases, with 12 bases lying between them. CDR3 length equals 14 residues. The CDR3 protein is CASRARTDTDTQYF. In DNA, the CDR3 is TGTGCCAGCAGAGCCAGGACAGACACAGATACGCAGTATTTT.

V usage is TRBV12-3 or TRBV12-4 and J usage is TRBJ2-7; the D gene could be TRBD1 or TRBD2 (5 bases each). With 4 bases removed from V and 12 bases from J, the gap between germline ends came to 16 bases. The CDR3 covers 12 residues. The CDR3 DNA reads as TGTGCCAGCAGTTCACCCACGGGACCCCCGTACTTC. It yields the protein CASSSPTGPPYF.

The chain recombines TRBV12-3 or TRBV12-4 with TRBJ2-7; D not certain. This CDR3 region has 13 residues. V gave up 6 bases and J gave up 1 base, with 10 bases separating them. The CDR3, as DNA: TGTGCCAGCAGACACGGCTCATCCTACGAGCAGTACTTC. Its protein is CASRHGSSYEQYF.

This clonotype was seen at least ten times. V and J are TRBV20-1 and TRBJ2-7; D is uncertain. There are 15 residues in the CDR3. The V gene lost 1 base and the J gene lost 0 bases, with 13 bases spanning the gap. Germline-derived CDR1 and CDR2 are DFQATT and SNEGSKA (reference sequence). The CDR3 spells CSARVGSQSSYEQYF. The CDR3 DNA is TGCAGTGCTAGAGTGGGATCTCAGAGCTCCTACGAGCAGTACTTC.

V and J are TRBV12-3 or TRBV12-4 and TRBJ1-2, with D possibly being TRBD1 (5 bases). This CDR3 is 14 amino acids long. Trimming left V 7 bases short and J 2 bases short, with 14 bases between. The CDR3 coding sequence is TGTGCCAGCACCGGGGACCGTACAAACTATGGCTACACCTTC. Translated: CASTGDRTNYGYTF.

The chain uses TRBV12-3 or TRBV12-4 and TRBJ2-5; a possible D gene is TRBD2 (5 bases). This CDR3 region has 15 residues. Trimming pared 7 bases from V and 6 bases from J, leaving 21 bases between. The CDR3 region is CASTRLGAVQQTQYF. CDR3 DNA sequence: TGTGCCAGCACCCGCCTAGGAGCGGTCCAGCAGACCCAGTACTTC.